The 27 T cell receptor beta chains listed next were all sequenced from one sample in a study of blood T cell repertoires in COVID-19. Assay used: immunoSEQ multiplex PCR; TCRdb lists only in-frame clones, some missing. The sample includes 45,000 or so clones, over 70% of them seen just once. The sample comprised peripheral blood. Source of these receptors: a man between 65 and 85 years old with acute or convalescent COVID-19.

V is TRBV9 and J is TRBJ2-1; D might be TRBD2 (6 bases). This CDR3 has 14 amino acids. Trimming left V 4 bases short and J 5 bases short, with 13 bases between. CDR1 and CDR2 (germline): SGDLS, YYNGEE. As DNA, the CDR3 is TGTGCCAGCAGCTTCCGGGACTCAAACAATGAGCAGTTCTTC. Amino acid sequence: CASSFRDSNNEQFF.

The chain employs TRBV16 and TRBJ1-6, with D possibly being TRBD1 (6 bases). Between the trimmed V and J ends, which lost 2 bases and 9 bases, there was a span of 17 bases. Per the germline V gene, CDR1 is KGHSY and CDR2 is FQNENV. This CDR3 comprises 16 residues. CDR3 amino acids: CASSQKLTGPGSPLHF. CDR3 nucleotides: TGTGCCAGCAGCCAAAAGTTAACAGGGCCTGGTTCACCCCTCCACTTT.

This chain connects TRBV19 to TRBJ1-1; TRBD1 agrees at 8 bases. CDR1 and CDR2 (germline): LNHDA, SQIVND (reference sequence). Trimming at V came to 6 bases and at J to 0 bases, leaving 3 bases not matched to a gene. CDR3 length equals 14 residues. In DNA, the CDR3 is TGTGCCAGTAGCCGACAGGGGCTGAACACTGAAGCTTTCTTT. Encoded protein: CASSRQGLNTEAFF.

The CDR3 reads CASSSHPTPLHF. For the CDR3, the DNA is TGTGCCAGCAGTTCACACCCCACGCCCCTCCACTTT. V gene TRBV6-2 or TRBV6-3 combines with J gene TRBJ1-6; D gene unclear. V gave up 4 bases and J gave up 13 bases, with 11 bases separating them. This CDR3 spans 12 amino acids. CDR1 is MNHEY, CDR2 SVGEGT, per germline.

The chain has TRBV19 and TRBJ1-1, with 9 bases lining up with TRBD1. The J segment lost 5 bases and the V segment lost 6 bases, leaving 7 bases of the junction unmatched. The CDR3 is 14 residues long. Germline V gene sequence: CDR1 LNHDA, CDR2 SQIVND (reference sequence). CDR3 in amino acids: CASSATGGVTEAFF. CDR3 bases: TGTGCCAGTAGCGCGACAGGGGGAGTTACTGAAGCTTTCTTT.

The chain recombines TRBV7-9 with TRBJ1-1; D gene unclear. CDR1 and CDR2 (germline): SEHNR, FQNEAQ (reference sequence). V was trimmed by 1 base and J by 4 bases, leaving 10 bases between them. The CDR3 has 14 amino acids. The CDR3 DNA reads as TGTGCCAGCAGCTTAGGAGGGAGGGTCACTGAAGCTTTCTTT. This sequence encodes CASSLGGRVTEAFF. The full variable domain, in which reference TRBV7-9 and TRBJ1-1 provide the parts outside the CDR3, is DTGVSQNPRHKITKRGQNVTFRCDPISEHNRLYWYRQTLGQGPEFLTYFQNEAQLEKSRLLSDRFSAERPKGSFSTLEIQRTEQGDSAMYLCASSLGGRVTEAFFGQGTRLTVV.

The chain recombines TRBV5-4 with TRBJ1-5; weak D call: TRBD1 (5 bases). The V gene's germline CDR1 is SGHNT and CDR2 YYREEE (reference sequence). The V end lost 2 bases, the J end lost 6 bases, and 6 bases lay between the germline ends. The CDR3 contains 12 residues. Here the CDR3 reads CASSLDSQPQHF. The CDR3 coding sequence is TGTGCCAGCAGCTTAGACAGTCAGCCCCAGCATTTT.

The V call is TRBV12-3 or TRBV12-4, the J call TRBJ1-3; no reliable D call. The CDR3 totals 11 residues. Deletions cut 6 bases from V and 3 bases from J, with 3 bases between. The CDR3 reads CASRLGNTIYF. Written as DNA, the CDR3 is TGTGCCAGCAGACTTGGAAACACCATATATTTT.

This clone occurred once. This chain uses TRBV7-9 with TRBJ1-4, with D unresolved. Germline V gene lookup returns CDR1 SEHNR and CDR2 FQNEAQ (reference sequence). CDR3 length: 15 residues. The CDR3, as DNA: TGTGCATCCCAGGCTGCAGAAACAACTAATGAAAAACTGTTTTTT. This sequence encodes CASQAAETTNEKLFF.

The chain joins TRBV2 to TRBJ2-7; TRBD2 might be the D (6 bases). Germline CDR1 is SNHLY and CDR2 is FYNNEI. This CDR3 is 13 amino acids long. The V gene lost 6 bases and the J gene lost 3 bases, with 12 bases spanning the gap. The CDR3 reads CASSGTGDYEQYF. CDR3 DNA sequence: TGTGCCAGCAGCGGGACTGGAGACTACGAGCAGTACTTC.

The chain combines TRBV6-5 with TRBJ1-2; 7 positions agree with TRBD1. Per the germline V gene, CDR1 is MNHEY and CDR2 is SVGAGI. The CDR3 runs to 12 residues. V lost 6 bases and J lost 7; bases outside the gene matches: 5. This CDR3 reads CASSRRQGGYTF. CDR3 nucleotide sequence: TGTGCCAGCAGCCGACGACAGGGTGGCTACACCTTC.

Here the CDR3 DNA reads TGTGCCAGCAGTACAGGGGCTAGCCCCTACTATGGCTACACCTTC. This encodes CASSTGASPYYGYTF. The rearrangement links TRBV6-5 to TRBJ1-2; 7 nucleotides agree with TRBD1. The CDR3 extends over 15 amino acids. The J segment lost 3 bases and the V segment lost 5 bases, leaving 9 bases of the junction unmatched. Germline values: CDR1 MNHEY, CDR2 SVGAGI.

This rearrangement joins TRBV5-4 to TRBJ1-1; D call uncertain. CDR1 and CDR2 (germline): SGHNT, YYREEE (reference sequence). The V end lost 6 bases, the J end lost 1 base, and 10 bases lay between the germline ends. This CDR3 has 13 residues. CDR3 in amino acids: CASKTPGNTEAFF. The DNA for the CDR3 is TGTGCCAGCAAAACCCCAGGGAACACTGAAGCTTTCTTT.

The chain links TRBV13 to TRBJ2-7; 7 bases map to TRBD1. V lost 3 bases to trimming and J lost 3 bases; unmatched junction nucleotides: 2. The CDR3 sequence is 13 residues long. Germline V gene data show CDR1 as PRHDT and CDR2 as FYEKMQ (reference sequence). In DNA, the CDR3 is TGTGCCAGCAGCTTCACAGGGGACTACGAGCAGTACTTC. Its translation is CASSFTGDYEQYF.

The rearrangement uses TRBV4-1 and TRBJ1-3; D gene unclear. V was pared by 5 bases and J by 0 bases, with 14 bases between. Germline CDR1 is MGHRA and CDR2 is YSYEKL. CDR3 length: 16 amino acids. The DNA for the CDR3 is TGCGCCAGCAGCATAAGAACAATCCTCTCTGGAAACACCATATATTTT. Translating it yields CASSIRTILSGNTIYF.

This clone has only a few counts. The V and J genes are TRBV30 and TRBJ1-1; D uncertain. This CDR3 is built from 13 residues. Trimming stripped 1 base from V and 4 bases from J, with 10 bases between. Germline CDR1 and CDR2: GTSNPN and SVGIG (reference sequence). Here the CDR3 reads CAWSETRGTEAFF. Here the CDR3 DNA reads TGTGCCTGGAGTGAGACCCGGGGCACTGAAGCTTTCTTT.

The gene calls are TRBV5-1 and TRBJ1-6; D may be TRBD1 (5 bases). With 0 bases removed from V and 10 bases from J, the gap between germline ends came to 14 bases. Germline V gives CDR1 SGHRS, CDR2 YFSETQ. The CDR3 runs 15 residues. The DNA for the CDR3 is TGCGCCAGCAGCTTGGAAGCCCAGGGCGTATCACCCCTCCACTTT. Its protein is CASSLEAQGVSPLHF.

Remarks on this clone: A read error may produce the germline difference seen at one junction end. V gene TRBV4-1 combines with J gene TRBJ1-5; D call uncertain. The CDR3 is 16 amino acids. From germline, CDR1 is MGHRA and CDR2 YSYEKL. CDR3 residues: CASSEEPTWSNQPQHF. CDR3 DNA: TGCGCCAGCAGCGAAGAACCTACGTGGAGCAATCAGCCCCAGCATTTT.

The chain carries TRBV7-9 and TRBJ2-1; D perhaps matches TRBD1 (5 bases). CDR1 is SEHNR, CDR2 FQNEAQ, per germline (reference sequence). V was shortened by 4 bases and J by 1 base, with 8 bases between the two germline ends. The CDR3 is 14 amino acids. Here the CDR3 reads CASSSQGSYNEQFF. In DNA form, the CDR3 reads TGTGCCAGCAGCTCCCAGGGTTCCTACAATGAGCAGTTCTTC. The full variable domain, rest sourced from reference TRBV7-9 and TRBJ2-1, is DTGVSQNPRHKITKRGQNVTFRCDPISEHNRLYWYRQTLGQGPEFLTYFQNEAQLEKSRLLSDRFSAERPKGSFSTLEIQRTEQGDSAMYLCASSSQGSYNEQFFGPGTRLTVL.

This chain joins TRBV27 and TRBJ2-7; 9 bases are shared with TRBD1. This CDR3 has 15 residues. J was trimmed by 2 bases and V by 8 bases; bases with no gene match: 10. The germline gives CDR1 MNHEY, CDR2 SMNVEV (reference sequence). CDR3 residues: CASSRQGVFAYEQYF. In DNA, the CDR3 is TGTGCCAGCTCCCGACAGGGGGTTTTTGCCTACGAGCAGTACTTC.

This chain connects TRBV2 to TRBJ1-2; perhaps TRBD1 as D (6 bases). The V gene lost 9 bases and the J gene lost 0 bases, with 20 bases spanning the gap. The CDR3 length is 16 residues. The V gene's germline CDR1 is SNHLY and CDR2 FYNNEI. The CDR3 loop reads CARRLDSPRTNYGYTF. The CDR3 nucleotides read TGTGCCAGAAGATTGGACAGTCCTCGCACTAACTATGGCTACACCTTC.

CDR3 DNA: TGTGCCAGCAGCAGCCGGACAGCCTCTAACTATGGCTACACCTTC. Amino acids: CASSSRTASNYGYTF. The chain is built from TRBV7-2 and TRBJ1-2, with D possibly matching TRBD1 (6 bases). Germline CDR1 and CDR2: SGHTA and FQGNSA. V lost 5 bases and J 0 bases, leaving 13 bases between the germline ends. The CDR3 contains 15 residues.

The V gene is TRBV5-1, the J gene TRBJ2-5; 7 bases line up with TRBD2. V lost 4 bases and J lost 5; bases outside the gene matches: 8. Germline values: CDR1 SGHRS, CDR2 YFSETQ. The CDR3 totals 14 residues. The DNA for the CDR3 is TGCGCCAGCAGCCCGGGGACTATTGGCGAGACCCAGTACTTC. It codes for CASSPGTIGETQYF.

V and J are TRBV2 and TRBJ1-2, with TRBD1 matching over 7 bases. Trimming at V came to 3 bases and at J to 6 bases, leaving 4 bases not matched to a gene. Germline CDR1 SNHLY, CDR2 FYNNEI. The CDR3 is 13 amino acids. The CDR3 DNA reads TGTGCCAGCAGTGACAGGGGGGCAGATGGCTACACCTTC. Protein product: CASSDRGADGYTF. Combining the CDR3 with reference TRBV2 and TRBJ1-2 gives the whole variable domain EPEVTQTPSHQVTQMGQEVILRCVPISNHLYFYWYRQILGQKVEFLVSFYNNEISEKSEIFDDQFSVERPDGSNFTLKIRSTKLEDSAMYFCASSDRGADGYTFGSGTRLTVV.

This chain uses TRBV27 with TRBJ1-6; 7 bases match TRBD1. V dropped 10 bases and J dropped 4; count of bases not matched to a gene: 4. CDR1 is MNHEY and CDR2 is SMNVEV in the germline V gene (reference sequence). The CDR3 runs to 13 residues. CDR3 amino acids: CATSGGYNSPLHF. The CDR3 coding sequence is TGTGCCACCTCAGGGGGTTATAATTCACCCCTCCACTTT.

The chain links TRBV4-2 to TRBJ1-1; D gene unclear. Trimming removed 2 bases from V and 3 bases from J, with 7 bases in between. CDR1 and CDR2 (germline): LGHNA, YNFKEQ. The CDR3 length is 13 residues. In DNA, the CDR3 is TGTGCCAGCAGCCAAAACGGGGACACTGAAGCTTTCTTT. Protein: CASSQNGDTEAFF.

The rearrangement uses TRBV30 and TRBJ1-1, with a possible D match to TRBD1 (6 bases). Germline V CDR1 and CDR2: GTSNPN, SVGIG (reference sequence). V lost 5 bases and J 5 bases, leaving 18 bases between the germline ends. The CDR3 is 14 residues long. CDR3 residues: CAWGPQGIATEAFF. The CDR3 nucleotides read TGTGCCTGGGGACCTCAGGGGATAGCGACTGAAGCTTTCTTT.